Shown below are 29 T cell receptor beta chains from a single sample sequenced in a study of blood T cell repertoires in COVID-19. TCRdb's copy holds only in-frame clones and misses some; the assay was immunoSEQ multiplex PCR. In the table there are approximately 100,000 clones, over 70% of which are singletons. The source material was peripheral blood. Source of these receptors: a woman aged 80 or over with acute or convalescent COVID-19.

The rearrangement uses TRBV5-1 and TRBJ2-7; 7 bases are shared with TRBD1. V shed 0 bases, J shed 1 base, and the junction held 4 bases outside the gene matches. The CDR3 has 15 amino acids. The germline V gene encodes CDR1 SGHRS and CDR2 YFSETQ. For the CDR3, the DNA is TGCGCCAGCAGCTTGGATCCAGGGGGTTCCTACGAGCAGTACTTC. Amino acids: CASSLDPGGSYEQYF.

This chain joins TRBV19 and TRBJ2-2; a possible D gene is TRBD2 (5 bases). Germline V gene data show CDR1 as LNHDA and CDR2 as SQIVND (reference sequence). V shed 0 bases and J shed 8 bases, with 10 bases lying between them. There are 14 residues in the CDR3. DNA for the CDR3: TGTGCCAGTAGTATAGAGTTAGGAGGTGGGGAGCTGTTTTTT. It encodes CASSIELGGGELFF.

V usage is TRBV5-4 and J usage is TRBJ2-1, with 10 bases identical to TRBD1. J was trimmed by 10 bases and V by 1 base; bases with no gene match: 8. This CDR3 has 15 amino acids. Germline-derived CDR1 and CDR2 are SGHNT and YYREEE (reference sequence). This chain's CDR3 is CASSLSGTGDGEQFF. CDR3 in DNA: TGTGCCAGCAGCTTGAGTGGGACAGGGGACGGGGAGCAGTTCTTC.

The chain uses TRBV28 and TRBJ2-1; the match to TRBD2 covers 8 bases. The V gene end was trimmed by 6 bases and the J gene end by 0 bases; junction bases not matched to a gene: 4. This CDR3 has 15 amino acids. Germline-derived CDR1 and CDR2 are MDHEN and SYDVKM. As DNA, the CDR3 is TGTGCCAGCAGCCTAGGGACTAGCTCCTACAATGAGCAGTTCTTC. Its protein product is CASSLGTSSYNEQFF. The complete variable domain, with remaining parts taken from reference TRBV28 and TRBJ2-1, reads DVKVTQSSRYLVKRTGEKVFLECVQDMDHENMFWYRQDPGLGLRLIYFSYDVKMKEKGDIPEGYSVSREKKERFSLILESASTNQTSMYLCASSLGTSSYNEQFFGPGTRLTVL.

The genes are TRBV5-4 and TRBJ2-7, with a weak D call TRBD2 (5 bases). V was shortened by 1 base and J by 3 bases, with 14 bases between the two germline ends. Germline V gene data show CDR1 as SGHNT and CDR2 as YYREEE (reference sequence). CDR3 length: 15 amino acids. CDR3 DNA sequence: TGTGCCAGCAGCTTGTTGAACACTAGGGACTACGAGCAGTACTTC. Translation gives CASSLLNTRDYEQYF. Full variable domain (outside the CDR3, taken from reference TRBV5-4 and TRBJ2-7): ETGVTQSPTHLIKTRGQQVTLRCSSQSGHNTVSWYQQALGQGPQFIFQYYREEENGRGNFPPRFSGLQFPNYSSELNVNALELDDSALYLCASSLLNTRDYEQYFGPGTRLTVT.

The chain has TRBV5-8 and TRBJ1-5; 8 positions agree with TRBD1. The germline V gene encodes CDR1 SGHTS and CDR2 YDEGEE. The CDR3 sequence is 15 residues long. Trimming cost V 4 bases and J 3 bases; bases outside gene matches: 6. CDR3 DNA sequence: TGTGCCAGCAGCCCATGGGACAGGTCCAATCAGCCCCAGCATTTT. The encoded protein is CASSPWDRSNQPQHF.

The V gene is TRBV7-9, the J gene TRBJ1-1; 7 nucleotides align to TRBD1. The CDR3 is 15 amino acids. V shed 5 bases, J shed 1 base, and the junction held 7 bases outside the gene matches. Germline V CDR1 and CDR2: SEHNR, FQNEAQ (reference sequence). CDR3 in DNA: TGTGCCAGCAGCATAGGGGACAGAGAGAACACTGAAGCTTTCTTT. Amino acid sequence: CASSIGDRENTEAFF.

This clone has a handful of counts. The J gene is TRBJ1-5, the V gene TRBV28, with TRBD1 matching over 10 bases. The trim removed 6 bases at V and 1 base at J, leaving 9 bases unmatched. CDR3 length: 17 residues. Germline assignment: CDR1 MDHEN and CDR2 SYDVKM. CDR3: CASRPDRGGQSNQPQHF. Here the CDR3 DNA reads TGTGCCAGCAGACCGGACAGGGGGGGCCAAAGCAATCAGCCCCAGCATTTT.

The chain recombines TRBV5-1 with TRBJ2-1, with 10 bases identical to TRBD2. This CDR3 has 16 amino acids. Germline assignment: CDR1 SGHRS and CDR2 YFSETQ. With V trimmed by 6 bases and J by 4 bases, 10 bases remained unmatched. The CDR3 protein is CASNPRAGGIYNEQFF. CDR3 coding DNA: TGCGCCAGCAACCCCCGAGCGGGGGGGATATACAATGAGCAGTTCTTC.

This sequence joins TRBV29-1 and TRBJ1-5; maybe TRBD1 (6 bases). V lost 4 bases, J lost 6 bases, and 13 bases lay in between. The CDR3 length is 13 residues. The germline CDR1 and CDR2 sequences are SQVTM and ANQGSEA. The CDR3 sequence is CSVGGGGGQPQHF. CDR3 bases: TGCAGCGTTGGGGGGGGCGGAGGTCAGCCCCAGCATTTT.

The gene calls are TRBV6-4 and TRBJ1-2, with TRBD1 matching 7 bases. With 4 bases clipped from V and 6 bases from J, the junction kept 5 bases outside the gene matches. This CDR3 comprises 13 residues. The V gene's germline CDR1 is MRHNA and CDR2 SNTAGT. The CDR3 region is CASSANRGDGYTF. CDR3 nucleotides: TGTGCCAGCAGTGCCAACAGGGGAGATGGCTACACCTTC.

This chain links TRBV28 with TRBJ1-5; D ambiguous. Per germline, CDR1 MDHEN and CDR2 SYDVKM. The germline V and J ends were trimmed by 3 bases and 4 bases, with 16 bases remaining between them. There are 16 residues in the CDR3. In DNA, the CDR3 is TGTGCCAGCAGTTTTGCTGGGGAGTCCCTGAATCAGCCCCAGCATTTT. Translating gives CASSFAGESLNQPQHF.

The J gene is TRBJ2-7, the V gene TRBV7-8; TRBD2 matches 7 bases. With V trimmed by 2 bases and J by 2 bases, 3 bases remained unmatched. Germline V gene sequence: CDR1 SGHVS, CDR2 FQNEAQ. The CDR3 consists of 14 residues. For the CDR3, the DNA is TGTGCCAGCAGCTTACTAGCGGAGGCCTACGAGCAGTACGTC. Amino acid sequence: CASSLLAEAYEQYV.

This clone occurred once. CDR3 DNA sequence: TGTGCCAGCAGCTTAAGCGGGGGGGAGTACAATGAGCAGTTCTTC. Its translation: CASSLSGGEYNEQFF. V usage is TRBV11-3 and J usage is TRBJ2-1; 10 bases agree with TRBD2. Trimming removed 2 bases from V and 4 bases from J; junction bases left unmatched: 2. Germline V gene lookup returns CDR1 SGHNT and CDR2 YENEEA. CDR3 length: 15 amino acids.

The gene calls are TRBV13 and TRBJ1-1; D perhaps matches TRBD1 (5 bases). There are 14 residues in the CDR3. Deletions cut 5 bases from V and 3 bases from J, with 13 bases between. CDR1 and CDR2 (germline): PRHDT, FYEKMQ (reference sequence). The CDR3 here is CASSLRGTHTEAFF. The CDR3 DNA sequence: TGTGCCAGCAGCCTCCGGGGGACGCACACTGAAGCTTTCTTT.

V gene TRBV6-2 or TRBV6-3 combines with J gene TRBJ2-3; maybe TRBD2 (6 bases). The CDR3 sequence is 14 residues long. Trimming took 5 bases from V and 1 from J, leaving 10 bases between them. The germline V gene encodes CDR1 MNHEY and CDR2 SVGEGT. CDR3 in DNA: TGTGCCAGCAGTCCCGGAGGGCGCACAGATACGCAGTATTTT. This gives the protein CASSPGGRTDTQYF.

The genes are TRBV28 and TRBJ1-4; D may be TRBD1 (5 bases). The V gene lost 5 bases and the J gene lost 7 bases, with 17 bases spanning the gap. Looked up from germline, CDR1 is MDHEN and CDR2 is SYDVKM. The CDR3 is 15 amino acids. CDR3 sequence (DNA): TGTGCCAGCAGTCCCGGATCAACGGGGGGTGAAAAACTGTTTTTT. Residues: CASSPGSTGGEKLFF.

In this sample, this clone turned up a few times. Other DNA sequences of this sample code for an identical CDR3. The V and J genes are TRBV9 and TRBJ1-3; D is ambiguous. Germline CDR1 SGDLS, CDR2 YYNGEE. CDR3 size: 16 residues. V was cut by 0 bases and J by 0 bases, with 10 bases left in between. The CDR3 region has the DNA TGTGCCAGCAGCGTAGCCCCGCCGAGCTCTGGAAACACCATATATTTT. Protein product: CASSVAPPSSGNTIYF.

This clone has just a few counts. This chain uses TRBV3-1 (or the pseudogene TRBV3-2) with TRBJ2-2; D uncertain. V was pared by 5 bases and J by 6 bases, with 13 bases between. The germline CDR1 and CDR2 sequences are LGHDT and YNNKEL (reference sequence). The CDR3 is 14 residues long. The CDR3 nucleotides read TGTGCCAGCAGCAATTTTCAGGTCCCCGGGGAGCTGTTTTTT. It yields the protein CASSNFQVPGELFF.

This clone was found once. The chain combines TRBV6-5 with TRBJ2-5, with TRBD2 matching over 8 bases. Looked up from germline, CDR1 is MNHEY and CDR2 is SVGAGI. The CDR3 sequence is 14 residues long. Germline trimming cut 7 bases from V and 2 bases from J; bases unmatched to any gene: 6. The CDR3 is CASTAGGRQETQYF. As DNA, the CDR3 is TGTGCCAGCACTGCGGGGGGTCGTCAAGAGACCCAGTACTTC.

CDR3 DNA: TGTGCCAGTACCGGACTAGCGGGGTCCTACAATGAGCAGTTCTTC. Translated: CASTGLAGSYNEQFF. V and J are TRBV19 and TRBJ2-1, with 12 bases aligning to TRBD2. The CDR3 contains 15 residues. After removal of 7 bases from V and 1 base from J, the junction contained 2 bases not matched to a gene. Germline CDR1 reads LNHDA; CDR2 reads SQIVND (reference sequence). The full variable domain, rest sourced from reference TRBV19 and TRBJ2-1, is DGGITQSPKYLFRKEGQNVTLSCEQNLNHDAMYWYRQDPGQGLRLIYYSQIVNDFQKGDIAEGYSVSREKKESFPLTVTSAQKNPTAFYLCASTGLAGSYNEQFFGPGTRLTVL.

This chain uses TRBV7-2 with TRBJ1-5; no clear D gene. Germline assignment: CDR1 SGHTA and CDR2 FQGNSA. This CDR3 is built from 16 residues. The V end was cut by 1 base, the J end by 3 bases, with 13 bases between. The CDR3 region is CASSLEVQSFNQPQHF. The CDR3 DNA reads TGTGCCAGCAGCTTAGAAGTACAGTCCTTCAATCAGCCCCAGCATTTT.

The V gene is TRBV28, the J gene TRBJ2-7, with D possibly being TRBD2 (5 bases). The CDR3 runs to 13 residues. In germline, CDR1 is MDHEN, CDR2 SYDVKM. V gave up 4 bases and J gave up 2 bases, with 9 bases separating them. The CDR3 spells CASSSRGTYEQYV. The CDR3 DNA reads TGTGCCAGCAGTTCCCGGGGAACCTACGAGCAGTACGTC.

This rearrangement joins TRBV2 to TRBJ1-2; maybe TRBD1 (5 bases). This CDR3 contains 15 residues. Germline V gene sequence: CDR1 SNHLY, CDR2 FYNNEI. Trimming pared 5 bases from V and 5 bases from J, leaving 18 bases between. CDR3 bases: TGTGCCAGCAGTCGGGCAGGGAGGGATCTATATGGCTACACCTTC. Translating gives CASSRAGRDLYGYTF.

The chain joins TRBV2 to TRBJ2-6; 7 bases agree with TRBD1. The germline V gene has CDR1 SNHLY and CDR2 FYNNEI. Trimming at V came to 7 bases and at J to 0 bases, leaving 0 bases not matched to a gene. This CDR3 spans 14 amino acids. DNA for the CDR3: TGTGCCAGCAACAGGGGCTCTGGGGCCAACGTCCTGACTTTC. It yields the protein CASNRGSGANVLTF.

The rearrangement uses TRBV7-2 and TRBJ1-6; D is uncertain. V lost 6 bases, J lost 0 bases, and 12 bases lay in between. The CDR3 extends over 16 amino acids. Germline CDR1 SGHTA, CDR2 FQGNSA. The CDR3 DNA follows: TGTGCCAGCAGTTTAAGAGGAAGCTCCTATAATTCACCCCTCCACTTT. Residues: CASSLRGSSYNSPLHF.

This clone was counted once. CDR3 in DNA: TGTGCCAGCAGCCTCCGACAGGGGTTTGACTATGGCTACACCTTC. The encoded protein is CASSLRQGFDYGYTF. The gene calls are TRBV3-1 (or the pseudogene TRBV3-2) and TRBJ1-2; TRBD1 agrees at 8 bases. The J segment lost 3 bases and the V segment lost 4 bases, leaving 7 bases of the junction unmatched. The CDR3 is 15 amino acids. The germline CDR1 and CDR2 sequences are LGHDT and YNNKEL (reference sequence).

The gene calls are TRBV6-6 and TRBJ2-7; 8 bases match TRBD1. The V and J ends lost 4 bases and 6 bases, in that order; junction bases with no gene match: 8. The germline gives CDR1 MNHNY, CDR2 SVGAGI (reference sequence). This CDR3 has 14 amino acids. The CDR3, as DNA: TGTGCCAGCAGTTTTAGCCCGGGACAGGCCGAGCAGTACGTC. It specifies CASSFSPGQAEQYV.

The genes are TRBV7-2 and TRBJ2-7, with TRBD1 identical over 10 bases. The CDR3 consists of 15 residues. CDR1 is SGHTA and CDR2 is FQGNSA in the germline V gene. V was clipped by 7 bases and J by 0 bases; unmatched bases: 6. CDR3 protein: CASNDRDRGSYEQYF. The CDR3 bases are TGTGCCAGCAACGACCGGGACAGGGGCTCCTACGAGCAGTACTTC.